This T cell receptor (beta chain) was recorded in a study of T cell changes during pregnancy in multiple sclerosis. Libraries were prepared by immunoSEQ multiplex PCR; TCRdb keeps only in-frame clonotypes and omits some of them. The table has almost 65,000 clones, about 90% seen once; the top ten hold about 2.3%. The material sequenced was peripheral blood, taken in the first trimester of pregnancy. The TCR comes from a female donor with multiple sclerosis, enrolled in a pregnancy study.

The CDR3 spells CASSPRTAPTGELFF. In nucleotides, the CDR3 is TGTGCCAGCAGCCCTCGGACAGCCCCAACCGGGGAGCTGTTTTTT. This chain links TRBV11-2 with TRBJ2-2, with D perhaps TRBD1 (6 bases). CDR1 SGHAT and CDR2 FQNNGV come from the germline V gene. Trimming cost V 5 bases and J 5 bases, with 15 bases left between them. This CDR3 is built from 15 residues.